The 30 T cell receptor beta chains below were found in one sample sequenced in a study of post-analysis software for immune sequencing data (dated by TCRdb to the mid-2010s). Study-wide conclusions, independent of this receptor: Significantly higher frequencies in patients than in controls were found for several TRBV segments, including TRBV5-6, TRBV5-1 and TRBV20-1.

Antigens for these TCRs are unknown. Libraries came from PCR. The reads were generated on an Illumina HiSeq 2500. To reduce PCR and sequencing biases, unique molecular identifiers were built into the TCR beta cDNA libraries. TCRdb trimmed public reads at Q25 via fastp, called clones via MiXCR and kept in-frame beta chains. CDR3 protein duplicates are merged, each entry listing the most common genes and DNA. This sample has about 800,000 distinct CDR3 sequences in its table, and around 27% of those were observed once. Of the sample, roughly 0.54% is held by the ten largest clones. The sequencing input was blood. These receptors were collected from a girl aged 5-17 years with multiple sclerosis.

This chain links TRBV7-2 with TRBJ1-5; 7 bases agree with TRBD1. The length of the CDR3 is 13 residues. Germline V gene data show CDR1 as SGHTA and CDR2 as FQGNSA. The V segment lost 5 bases and the J segment 10 bases; nucleotides outside the gene matches: 8. The CDR3 sequence: CASSANRGQPQHF. The CDR3, as DNA: TGTGCCAGCAGCGCCAACAGGGGACAACCCCAGCATTTT.

This clonotype has a handful of counts. CDR3 amino acids: CSAHLAESYNEQYF. CDR3 DNA: TGCAGTGCCCATTTAGCGGAGTCCTACAATGAGCAGTACTTC. J is TRBJ2-1 and V is TRBV20-1; D possibly corresponds to TRBD2 (6 bases). The end of the DNA is better explained by TRBJ2-7, so the J call may be wrong. The CDR3 totals 14 residues. Germline V CDR1 and CDR2: DFQATT, SNEGSKA (reference sequence).

The genes are TRBV2 and TRBJ2-1; D unclear. The CDR3 runs 15 residues. Trimming cost V 2 bases and J 7 bases, with 15 bases left between them. Germline loops: CDR1 SNHLY, CDR2 FYNNEI. The CDR3 nucleotides are TGTGCCAGCAGTGAACGGCTAGTCTCTAGGAATGAGCAGTTCTTC. It encodes CASSERLVSRNEQFF.

This clonotype has only a few counts. V usage is TRBV9 and J usage is TRBJ2-1; 11 bases map to TRBD2. Germline CDR1 and CDR2: SGDLS and YYNGEE. This CDR3 comprises 17 residues. J gave up 11 bases and V 4 bases, and 17 bases lay outside the gene matches. The CDR3 reads CASSPRGLAEYNEKQFF. CDR3 bases: TGTGCCAGCAGCCCAAGGGGACTAGCGGAATACAATGAGAAGCAGTTCTTC.

The chain is built from TRBV24-1 and TRBJ1-5, with D uncertain. V lost 5 bases and J 8 bases, leaving 15 bases between the germline ends. CDR1 KGHDR and CDR2 SFDVKD come from the germline V gene. This CDR3 is 14 amino acids long. The chain's CDR3 is CATSGADPREPQHF. In DNA, the CDR3 is TGTGCCACCAGTGGGGCAGACCCAAGGGAGCCCCAGCATTTT.

The rearrangement uses TRBV7-9 and TRBJ1-5, with 7 bases identical to TRBD1. The germline V gene has CDR1 SEHNR and CDR2 FQNEAQ (reference sequence). The CDR3 extends over 16 amino acids. V was clipped by 1 base and J by 4 bases; unmatched bases: 7. The CDR3 DNA follows: TGTGCCAGCAGCTTAGAGGACAGGAATATTAATCAGCCCCAGCATTTT. The encoded protein is CASSLEDRNINQPQHF.

This clonotype occurred many times. The chain recombines TRBV5-1 with TRBJ1-5; 9 bases fit TRBD1. Looked up from germline, CDR1 is SGHRS and CDR2 is YFSETQ. J was trimmed by 2 bases and V by 0 bases; bases with no gene match: 0. This CDR3 is built from 15 residues. CDR3 protein: CASSLGTGGNQPQHF. The CDR3 nucleotides are TGCGCCAGCAGCTTGGGGACAGGGGGCAATCAGCCCCAGCATTTT.

This clonotype was picked up a small number of times. The CDR3 loop reads CASSQEASTDTQYF. CDR3 sequence (DNA): TGTGCCAGCAGCCAAGAGGCTAGCACAGATACGCAGTATTTT. This rearrangement joins TRBV4-2 to TRBJ2-3, with D unresolved. This CDR3 region has 14 residues. V lost 0 bases and J lost 0, with 4 bases in between. The germline V gene encodes CDR1 LGHNA and CDR2 YNFKEQ.

For this clonotype: The junction departs from germline at one end; a sequencing error may be responsible. J is TRBJ1-4 and V is TRBV7-2; 9 bases fit TRBD1. Germline V lookup: CDR1 SGHTA, CDR2 FQGNSA. There are 16 residues in the CDR3. The CDR3 DNA is TGTGCCGGCAGCTTGTCGACCGGGACAGGGCATGAAAAACTGTTTTTT. As protein: CAGSLSTGTGHEKLFF.

This clonotype was seen a few times. The chain is built from TRBV29-1 and TRBJ2-5; D is unclear. Germline V gives CDR1 SQVTM, CDR2 ANQGSEA. CDR3 length: 12 amino acids. V was clipped by 2 bases and J by 5 bases, with 9 bases between them. The CDR3 DNA is TGCAGCGTTGAAAAGTTAGGGGAGACCCAGTACTTC. It translates to CSVEKLGETQYF.

This clonotype was detected a few times. J is TRBJ1-5 and V is TRBV19, with D maybe TRBD1 (6 bases). CDR3 length: 13 residues. Germline V gene sequence: CDR1 LNHDA, CDR2 SQIVND (reference sequence). Trimming shortened V by 10 bases and J by 10 bases, and 20 bases separated the two germline ends. The CDR3 nucleotides are TGTGCCACCCAACCGGGGGGCCTGGGTCCCCAGCATTTT. This sequence encodes CATQPGGLGPQHF.

V is TRBV28 and J is TRBJ2-5; tentative D call: TRBD1 (5 bases). The CDR3 has 14 amino acids. The ends were cut back, 6 bases at V and 2 bases at J, with 13 bases in the middle. Germline V gives CDR1 MDHEN, CDR2 SYDVKM. Written as DNA, the CDR3 is TGTGCCAGCAGACCCGAAAGGGGTCAAGAGACCCAGTACTTC. This translates into CASRPERGQETQYF.

The V call is TRBV25-1, the J call TRBJ2-5, with TRBD1 identical over 9 bases. The CDR3 sequence is 15 residues long. J gave up 5 bases and V 0 bases, and 4 bases lay outside the gene matches. Looked up from germline, CDR1 is MGHDK and CDR2 is SYGVNS. The CDR3 reads CASSEYNRGRETQYF. The CDR3 DNA is TGTGCCAGCAGTGAATATAACAGGGGGCGTGAGACCCAGTACTTC. The complete variable domain, with remaining parts taken from reference TRBV25-1 and TRBJ2-5, reads EADIYQTPRYLVIGTGKKITLECSQTMGHDKMYWYQQDPGMELHLIHYSYGVNSTEKGDLSSESTVSRIRTEHFPLTLESARPSHTSQYLCASSEYNRGRETQYFGPGTRLLVL.

A few counts support this clonotype. The V and J genes are TRBV6-5 and TRBJ1-6; no clear D. The CDR3 is 14 amino acids. V dropped 6 bases and J dropped 0 bases, with 6 bases sitting between them. Per the germline V gene, CDR1 is MNHEY and CDR2 is SVGAGI. This CDR3 reads CASRPSSYNSPLHF. The CDR3 nucleotides read TGTGCCAGCAGGCCAAGCTCCTATAATTCACCCCTCCACTTT.

This clonotype was seen only a few times. The V gene is TRBV6-2 or TRBV6-3, the J gene TRBJ2-7; 11 bases are a match to TRBD2. Germline V gene data show CDR1 as MNHEY and CDR2 as SVGEGT. Trimming at V came to 2 bases and at J to 3 bases, leaving 0 bases not matched to a gene. The CDR3 is 14 amino acids. The CDR3 DNA reads TGTGCCAGCAGTTACACTAGCGGGAGCTACGAGCAGTACTTC. Translated, it gives CASSYTSGSYEQYF.

This clonotype appeared a few times. This CDR3 is CASSGWDSEETQYF. CDR3 bases: TGTGCCAGCAGTGGTTGGGACAGCGAAGAGACCCAGTACTTC. The chain is built from TRBV27 and TRBJ2-5, with 7 bases that match TRBD1. The CDR3 runs 14 residues. Germline loops: CDR1 MNHEY, CDR2 SMNVEV (reference sequence). After removal of 5 bases from V and 3 bases from J, the junction contained 6 bases not matched to a gene.

V gene TRBV7-9 combines with J gene TRBJ2-7, with a weak D call TRBD2 (7 bases). Germline V gene lookup returns CDR1 SEHNR and CDR2 FQNEAQ (reference sequence). Trimming left V 5 bases short and J 2 bases short, with 13 bases between. The CDR3 length is 14 residues. This chain's CDR3 is CASSPEGGPYEQYF. In DNA, the CDR3 is TGTGCCAGCAGCCCAGAGGGGGGGCCCTACGAGCAGTACTTC.

This clonotype was counted a few times. The chain uses TRBV29-1 and TRBJ1-6; 7 positions match TRBD1. V trimming: 5 bases; J trimming: 7 bases; junction bases outside the gene matches: 5. The CDR3 loop spans 13 amino acids. Germline V gene lookup returns CDR1 SQVTM and CDR2 ANQGSEA. The CDR3 sequence: CSVRAGGNSPLHF. The CDR3, as DNA: TGCAGCGTTCGGGCAGGGGGAAATTCACCCCTCCACTTT.

The chain links TRBV12-3 or TRBV12-4 to TRBJ2-5; no firm D call. This CDR3 region has 14 residues. With 3 bases removed from V and 6 bases from J, the gap between germline ends came to 14 bases. CDR3 protein: CASSFVSLMQTQYF. The DNA of the CDR3 is TGTGCCAGCAGTTTTGTTAGCCTTATGCAGACCCAGTACTTC.

The chain has TRBV7-9 and TRBJ1-5, with no clear D. The CDR3 runs 17 residues. From germline, CDR1 is SEHNR and CDR2 FQNEAQ (reference sequence). V dropped 4 bases and J dropped 0 bases, with 16 bases sitting between them. The CDR3 DNA sequence: TGTGCCAGCAGCTCGTCTCTTAATACGAATAGCAATCAGCCCCAGCATTTT. Residues: CASSSSLNTNSNQPQHF.

This clonotype has more than one count but fewer than ten. V and J are TRBV6-1 and TRBJ2-5; D is uncertain. This CDR3 has 11 amino acids. Germline-derived CDR1 and CDR2 are MNHNS and SASEGT. V was clipped by 8 bases and J by 5 bases, with 9 bases between them. The CDR3 protein is CASLVWETQYF. The CDR3 DNA is TGTGCCAGCCTCGTGTGGGAGACCCAGTACTTC.

As for this clonotype: One end of the junction is discordant with germline, which a read error may explain. V gene TRBV27 combines with J gene TRBJ2-3; D is possibly TRBD1 (6 bases). CDR3 length: 16 residues. In germline, CDR1 is MNHEY, CDR2 SMNVEV (reference sequence). CDR3 in DNA: TGTGCCAGCAGCATACTAGGACAGAGAACCACAGATACACAGTATTTT. Translating it yields CASSILGQRTTDTQYF.

DNA of the CDR3: TGTGCCAGCAGGACTAGCGGGGGGGCCGGAGTAGATACGCAGTATTTT. It specifies CASRTSGGAGVDTQYF. The chain carries TRBV12-3 or TRBV12-4 and TRBJ2-3, with 14 bases fitting TRBD2. J gave up 5 bases and V 6 bases, and 7 bases lay outside the gene matches. There are 16 residues in the CDR3.

This clonotype was detected many times. The CDR3 DNA follows: TGCAGCGTTCAAATCCTAGAGAATGAGCAGTTCTTC. Encoded protein: CSVQILENEQFF. The rearrangement links TRBV29-1 to TRBJ2-1; D gene uncertain. This CDR3 is built from 12 residues. Germline lookup yields CDR1 SQVTM and CDR2 ANQGSEA. Between the trimmed V and J ends, which lost 5 bases and 7 bases, there was a span of 12 bases.

This sequence joins TRBV7-2 and TRBJ2-7; 7 bases match TRBD1. This CDR3 contains 13 residues. CDR1 is SGHTA, CDR2 FQGNSA, per germline. V lost 4 bases, J lost 6 bases, and 6 bases stayed unmatched. CDR3 residues: CTSSSRQGGEQYF. CDR3 sequence (DNA): TGTACCAGCAGCTCAAGACAGGGTGGCGAGCAGTACTTC.

The chain recombines TRBV12-3 or TRBV12-4 with TRBJ2-1; D gene uncertain. Trimming removed 6 bases at V and 9 bases at J, with 18 bases between. The CDR3 contains 14 residues. DNA for the CDR3: TGTGCCAGCAGGCTAAAATCTGGCGTGGGTGAGCAGTTCTTC. The encoded protein is CASRLKSGVGEQFF.

The chain joins TRBV3-1 to TRBJ2-1; the match to TRBD2 covers 10 bases. After removal of 3 bases from V and 1 base from J, the junction contained 3 bases not matched to a gene. Germline V CDR1 and CDR2: LGHDT, YNNKEL (reference sequence). This CDR3 region has 16 residues. The CDR3 DNA reads TGTGCCAGCAGCCAGATAGCGGGAGGTTCCTACAATGAGCAGTTCTTC. As protein: CASSQIAGGSYNEQFF.

The chain carries TRBV20-1 and TRBJ1-2, with TRBD1 as a possible D gene (5 bases). Germline-derived CDR1 and CDR2 are DFQATT and SNEGSKA (reference sequence). V shed 6 bases and J shed 6 bases, with 17 bases lying between them. This CDR3 is 13 amino acids long. In DNA, the CDR3 is TGCAGTGCCCAGCACCCCAGGGTGGATGGCTACACCTTC. Translating it yields CSAQHPRVDGYTF.

The chain employs TRBV6-6 and TRBJ1-6; D remains ambiguous. The CDR3 covers 16 residues. With 2 bases removed from V and 5 bases from J, the gap between germline ends came to 13 bases. Germline values: CDR1 MNHNY, CDR2 SVGAGI (reference sequence). The CDR3 nucleotides read TGTGCCAGCAGTTACGTGGCTCTAGGAGATAATTCACCCCTCCACTTT. It codes for CASSYVALGDNSPLHF.

This sequence joins TRBV24-1 and TRBJ2-7; the match to TRBD1 covers 7 bases. The CDR3 extends over 14 amino acids. Trimming removed 6 bases from V and 0 bases from J; junction bases left unmatched: 4. Germline V gene data show CDR1 as KGHDR and CDR2 as SFDVKD. CDR3 DNA sequence: TGTGCCACCAGTTCGGGACAGCTCTCCTACGAGCAGTACTTC. It specifies CATSSGQLSYEQYF.